What follows are 22 T cell receptor beta chains derived from one specimen sequenced in a study of regulatory T cells in long-lasting Graves disease (dated by TCRdb to about 2021). Preparation of the library involved multiplex PCR. The sequencer was an Illumina HiSeq 4000. To build TCR beta libraries, CDR3 regions were amplified by Arm-PCR using iRepertoire HTBI primers. TCRdb handled the public reads itself, with Q25 trimming in fastp and clone calling in MiXCR, and kept productive beta chains. CDR3 protein sequences are deduplicated, and each keeps its most common genes and DNA. The sample profile shows 300,000 to 400,000 distinct CDR3 sequences; around 16% of them were found once. The ten largest clones add up to over 20% of the sample. The time point label, read with the paper, signifies: newly diagnosed GD, antithyroid drugs for less than 3 months. For both TCR sequencing and RNA sequencing, RNA was extracted from PBMCs using TRIzol.

The material was peripheral blood mononuclear cells (PBMCs), obtained at new diagnosis, from a patient treated with antithyroid drugs. The receptors derive from a female donor with Graves disease.

Points on this clonotype: A far larger clone is just one base off, so this is likely a read error. This chain links TRBV7-2 with TRBJ2-3; a possible D gene is TRBD2 (6 bases). The DNA matches TRBJ2-7 better at its end, which makes the J call doubtful. Germline V CDR1 and CDR2: SGHTA, FQGNSA. This CDR3 comprises 14 residues. CDR3 sequence reads: CASSLVGSGYEQYF. CDR3 coding DNA: TGTGCCAGCAGCTTAGTCGGGAGCGGGTACGAGCAGTACTTC.

This clonotype appeared many times. The genes are TRBV2 and TRBJ2-3; maybe TRBD2 (5 bases). The V gene's germline CDR1 is SNHLY and CDR2 FYNNEI. Deletions cut 1 base from V and 4 bases from J, with 9 bases between. The CDR3 covers 14 residues. CDR3 sequence reads: CASSEGEYSDTQYF. CDR3 nucleotide sequence: TGTGCCAGCAGTGAAGGGGAGTACTCAGATACGCAGTATTTT.

Many counts were recorded for this clonotype. V and J are TRBV4-1 and TRBJ1-1; 9 nucleotides align to TRBD1. Looked up from germline, CDR1 is MGHRA and CDR2 is YSYEKL. CDR3 length: 15 amino acids. V lost 5 bases and J lost 5; bases outside the gene matches: 9. CDR3 in DNA: TGCGCCAGCAGCTCAAGGACAGGGGTGGGGACTGAAGCTTTCTTT. Translating it yields CASSSRTGVGTEAFF.

This clonotype has at least ten counts. The chain employs TRBV27 and TRBJ1-1; tentatively, D is TRBD1 (5 bases). The CDR3 length is 13 residues. CDR1 and CDR2 (germline): MNHEY, SMNVEV (reference sequence). V gave up 7 bases and J gave up 6 bases, with 15 bases separating them. Written as DNA, the CDR3 is TGTGCCAGCAAATTCCGGGGGACCCCTGAAGCTTTCTTT. Amino acid sequence: CASKFRGTPEAFF.

The rearrangement joins TRBV30 to TRBJ2-5; D not certain. The assigned J gene may be wrong: the sequence end matches TRBJ2-1 better. The CDR3 runs 12 residues. Germline V CDR1 and CDR2: GTSNPN, SVGIG (reference sequence). In nucleotides, the CDR3 is TGTGCCTGGATTAGACCCCACAATGAGCAGTTCTTC. Its protein product is CAWIRPHNEQFF.

A word on this clonotype: A much larger clone lies one base from this, so it may be a read error. This chain joins TRBV27 and TRBJ2-5; D may be TRBD2 (5 bases). The CDR3 loop spans 13 amino acids. Germline V gives CDR1 MNHEY, CDR2 SMNVEV (reference sequence). The germline V and J ends were trimmed by 1 base and 9 bases, with 12 bases remaining between them. Here the CDR3 reads CASSLLRGEAQYF. CDR3 DNA: TGTGCCAGCAGTTTATTACGGGGTGAGGCCCAGTACTTC.

This chain uses TRBV18 with TRBJ2-5; 9 nucleotides line up with TRBD1. The germline V gene encodes CDR1 KGHSH and CDR2 LQKENI. Trimming at V came to 1 base and at J to 5 bases, leaving 5 bases not matched to a gene. The CDR3 covers 15 residues. CDR3 DNA sequence: TGTGCCAGCTCACCACGGGGGGACAGGGCGGAGACCCAGTACTTC. Translating it yields CASSPRGDRAETQYF.

There are many counts of this clonotype. The chain has TRBV19 and TRBJ2-4; the D gene is possibly TRBD2 (5 bases). Trimming left V 3 bases short and J 6 bases short, with 9 bases between. The germline V gene has CDR1 LNHDA and CDR2 SQIVND (reference sequence). The CDR3 is 13 amino acids. CDR3 sequence: CASSMGRGNIQYF. The CDR3 DNA follows: TGTGCCAGTAGTATGGGTCGGGGAAACATTCAGTACTTC.

A word on this clonotype: It is likely a read error: a sequence one base away is far more abundant. The chain is built from TRBV6-2 or TRBV6-3 and TRBJ1-2; the D is unclear. The CDR3 runs to 23 residues. Germline CDR1 MNHEY, CDR2 SVGEGT. Between the trimmed V and J ends, which lost 8 bases and 7 bases, there was a span of 47 bases. The CDR3 DNA sequence: TGTGCCAGCCGTGGTCGCCGCACCCGGGTTTATTTTGGTGACGCCAGGTTAACTACTGGCTACACCTTC. This gives the protein CASRGRRTRVYFGDARLTTGYTF.

This clonotype was detected ten times or more. The rearrangement joins TRBV20-1 to TRBJ1-1; D is unclear. The V end lost 5 bases, the J end lost 2 bases, and 6 bases lay between the germline ends. The germline V gene has CDR1 DFQATT and CDR2 SNEGSKA (reference sequence). There are 11 residues in the CDR3. The CDR3 loop reads CSAPVNTEAFF. CDR3 in DNA: TGCAGTGCTCCAGTTAACACTGAAGCTTTCTTT.

This clonotype was counted ten times or more. This rearrangement joins TRBV27 to TRBJ1-5; the D gene is possibly TRBD1 (5 bases). The germline V gene has CDR1 MNHEY and CDR2 SMNVEV (reference sequence). The CDR3 contains 15 residues. With 6 bases removed from V and 5 bases from J, the gap between germline ends came to 17 bases. The CDR3 nucleotides are TGTGCCAGCAGCCCTGAAGGGACTGTGTATCAGCCCCAGCATTTT. Translated, it gives CASSPEGTVYQPQHF.

This clonotype occurred a few times. The chain combines TRBV5-1 with TRBJ1-6; 8 bases are shared with TRBD1. The ends lost 0 bases at V and 10 bases at J; junction bases unmatched: 6. CDR1 is SGHRS and CDR2 is YFSETQ in the germline V gene. This CDR3 contains 15 residues. In DNA, the CDR3 is TGCGCCAGCAGCTTGGCCTTCGGACAGGGATCACCCCTCCACTTT. Translated, it gives CASSLAFGQGSPLHF.

This clonotype appeared a few times. A read error is possible here, since a much larger clone lies one base away. The chain joins TRBV4-1 to TRBJ1-1, with D possibly TRBD1 on 6 matching bases. The V gene's germline CDR1 is MGHRA and CDR2 YSYEKL. CDR3 length: 15 residues. CDR3 in DNA: TGCGCCAGCAGCCATTTCGGGACAAGGAACACTGAAGCTCTCTTT. It encodes CASSHFGTRNTEALF.

The rearrangement links TRBV29-1 to TRBJ2-3, with D uncertain. CDR3 size: 13 residues. The germline CDR1 and CDR2 sequences are SQVTM and ANQGSEA. The ends were cut back, 4 bases at V and 4 bases at J, with 12 bases in the middle. The CDR3 region is CSVGIPNADTQYF. CDR3 nucleotides: TGCAGCGTTGGAATACCTAACGCAGATACGCAGTATTTT.

The sample holds many counts of this clonotype. The gene calls are TRBV12-3 or TRBV12-4 and TRBJ2-7; TRBD1 agrees at 10 bases. V was pared by 7 bases and J by 3 bases, with 9 bases of the junction left unmatched. This CDR3 is built from 15 residues. The CDR3 sequence: CASTLSGTGDYEQYF. Here the CDR3 DNA reads TGTGCCAGCACCCTATCCGGGACAGGGGACTACGAGCAGTACTTC.

This sequence joins TRBV28 and TRBJ2-2; TRBD2 agrees at 8 bases. Germline CDR1 and CDR2: MDHEN and SYDVKM. This CDR3 has 14 residues. V trimming: 8 bases; J trimming: 4 bases; junction bases outside the gene matches: 6. CDR3 DNA sequence: TGTGCCAGCTTGACTAGCGTTGTCACCGGGGAGCTGTTTTTT. Translation: CASLTSVVTGELFF.

This clonotype was recorded many times. This sequence joins TRBV2 and TRBJ2-1; 10 bases map to TRBD1. The V segment lost 10 bases and the J segment 9 bases; nucleotides outside the gene matches: 9. The germline CDR1 and CDR2 sequences are SNHLY and FYNNEI. The CDR3 is 13 amino acids. In DNA form, the CDR3 reads TGTGCCACCAACAGACAGGGGGCTAGTGAGCAGTTCTTC. Its protein product is CATNRQGASEQFF.

This clonotype turned up a few times. This chain connects TRBV19 to TRBJ1-2; no firm D call. CDR1 and CDR2 (germline): LNHDA, SQIVND (reference sequence). This CDR3 region has 11 residues. V shed 8 bases and J shed 6 bases, with 10 bases lying between them. Here the CDR3 reads CASFERDGYTF. The CDR3 region has the DNA TGTGCCAGTTTTGAGAGGGATGGCTACACCTTC.

The J gene is TRBJ1-1, the V gene TRBV11-3; the D is unclear. The germline CDR1 and CDR2 sequences are SGHNT and YENEEA. This CDR3 comprises 13 residues. The ends were cut back, 1 base at V and 7 bases at J, with 10 bases in the middle. The CDR3 is CASSLGPMVEAFF. The CDR3, as DNA: TGTGCCAGCAGCTTAGGCCCTATGGTTGAAGCTTTCTTT.

This clonotype was counted a few times. V usage is TRBV28 and J usage is TRBJ2-7; D is uncertain. The V and J ends lost 2 bases and 0 bases respectively, with 11 bases between them. The CDR3 has 15 residues. Per germline, CDR1 MDHEN and CDR2 SYDVKM. This CDR3 is CASSLETPSSYEQYF. Here the CDR3 DNA reads TGTGCCAGCAGTTTAGAGACACCCAGCTCCTACGAGCAGTACTTC.

This clonotype was detected ten times or more. This rearrangement joins TRBV5-8 to TRBJ2-3; D may match TRBD1 or TRBD2 (5 bases each). Germline V gene sequence: CDR1 SGHTS, CDR2 YDEGEE. Trimming removed 6 bases at V and 1 base at J, with 15 bases between. The CDR3 length is 15 residues. The CDR3 is CASKQPGPRTDTQYF. In DNA form, the CDR3 reads TGTGCCAGCAAACAACCGGGACCGCGCACAGATACGCAGTATTTT.

This clonotype was seen once. The chain carries TRBV5-1 and TRBJ2-7; a weak D match, TRBD1 (6 bases). This CDR3 contains 21 residues. Germline CDR1 SGHRS, CDR2 YFSETQ. Deletions cut 1 base from V and 0 bases from J, with 29 bases between. CDR3 residues: CASSLTPSSGELSWSSYEQYF. The DNA of the CDR3 is TGCGCCAGCAGCTTGACACCGTCGTCAGGGGAATTAAGCTGGAGCTCCTACGAGCAGTACTTC.